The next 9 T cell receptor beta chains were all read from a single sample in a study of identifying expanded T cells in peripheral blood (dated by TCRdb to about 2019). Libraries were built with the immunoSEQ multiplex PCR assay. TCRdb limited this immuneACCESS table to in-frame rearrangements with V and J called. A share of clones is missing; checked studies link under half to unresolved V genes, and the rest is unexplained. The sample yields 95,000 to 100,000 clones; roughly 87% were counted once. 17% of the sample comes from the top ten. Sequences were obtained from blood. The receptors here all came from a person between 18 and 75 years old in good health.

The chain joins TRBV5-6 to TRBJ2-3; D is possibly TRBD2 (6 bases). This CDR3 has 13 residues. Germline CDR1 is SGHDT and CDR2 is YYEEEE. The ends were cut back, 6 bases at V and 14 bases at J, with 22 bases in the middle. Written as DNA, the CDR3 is TGTGCCAGCACCCTGGGAGTGGGGGGAAATCGGTATTTT. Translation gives CASTLGVGGNRYF.

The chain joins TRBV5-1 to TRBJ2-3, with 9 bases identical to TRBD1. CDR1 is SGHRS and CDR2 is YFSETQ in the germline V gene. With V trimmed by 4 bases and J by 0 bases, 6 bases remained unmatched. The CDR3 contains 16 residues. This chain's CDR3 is CASSLQGARSTDTQYF. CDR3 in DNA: TGCGCCAGCAGCCTACAGGGGGCGCGTAGCACAGATACGCAGTATTTT. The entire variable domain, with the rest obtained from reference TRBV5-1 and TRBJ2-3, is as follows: KAGVTQTPRYLIKTRGQQVTLSCSPISGHRSVSWYQQTPGQGLQFLFEYFSETQRNKGNFPGRFSGRQFSNSRSEMNVSTLELGDSALYLCASSLQGARSTDTQYFGPGTRLTVL.

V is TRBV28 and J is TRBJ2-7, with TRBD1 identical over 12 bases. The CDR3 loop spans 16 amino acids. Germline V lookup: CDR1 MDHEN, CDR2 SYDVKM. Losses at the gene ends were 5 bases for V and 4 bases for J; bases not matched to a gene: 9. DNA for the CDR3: TGTGCCAGCAGTGTAGGGGGGACAGGGGGCTTGTACGAGCAGTACTTC. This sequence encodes CASSVGGTGGLYEQYF.

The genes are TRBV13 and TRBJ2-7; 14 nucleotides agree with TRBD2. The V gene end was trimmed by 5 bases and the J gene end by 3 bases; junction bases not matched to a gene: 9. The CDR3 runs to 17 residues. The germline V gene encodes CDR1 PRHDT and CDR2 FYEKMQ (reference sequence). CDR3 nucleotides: TGTGCCAGCAGCAGCCGACTAGCGGGGGGGCCTATCTACGAGCAGTACTTC. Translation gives CASSSRLAGGPIYEQYF.

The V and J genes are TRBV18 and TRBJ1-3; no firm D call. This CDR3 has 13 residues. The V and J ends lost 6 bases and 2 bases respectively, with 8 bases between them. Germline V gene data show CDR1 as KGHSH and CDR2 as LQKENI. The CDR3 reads CASSSGTGNTIYF. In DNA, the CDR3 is TGTGCCAGCTCCTCCGGGACTGGAAACACCATATATTTT.

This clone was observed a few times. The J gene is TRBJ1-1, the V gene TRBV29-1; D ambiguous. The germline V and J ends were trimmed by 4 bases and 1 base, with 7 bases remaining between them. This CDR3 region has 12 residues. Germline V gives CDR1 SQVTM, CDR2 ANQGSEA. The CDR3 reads CSVGEKNTEAFF. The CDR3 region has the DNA TGCAGCGTTGGGGAAAAGAACACTGAAGCTTTCTTT.

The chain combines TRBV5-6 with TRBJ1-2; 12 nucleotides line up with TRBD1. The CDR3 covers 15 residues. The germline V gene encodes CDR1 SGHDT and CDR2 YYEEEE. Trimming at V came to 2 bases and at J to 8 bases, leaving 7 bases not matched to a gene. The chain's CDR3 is CASSFSPGQGAGYTF. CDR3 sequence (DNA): TGTGCCAGCAGCTTTAGCCCGGGACAGGGGGCCGGCTACACCTTC.

CDR3 nucleotide sequence: TGTGCCAGCAGTGTCAGCTCCTATAATTCACCCCTCCACTTT. Its translation: CASSVSSYNSPLHF. The J gene is TRBJ1-6, the V gene TRBV6-5; D call uncertain. This CDR3 contains 14 residues. V dropped 5 bases and J dropped 0 bases, with 5 bases sitting between them. Germline CDR1 is MNHEY and CDR2 is SVGAGI.

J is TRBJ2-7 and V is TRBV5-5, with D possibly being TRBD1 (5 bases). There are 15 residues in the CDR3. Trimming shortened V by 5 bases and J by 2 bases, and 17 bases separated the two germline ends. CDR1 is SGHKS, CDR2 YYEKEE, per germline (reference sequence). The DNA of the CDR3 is TGTGCCAGCAGAGGACCCGGAACAGGAGCCTACGAGCAGTACTTC. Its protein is CASRGPGTGAYEQYF. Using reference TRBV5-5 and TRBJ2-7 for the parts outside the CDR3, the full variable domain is DAGVTQSPTHLIKTRGQQVTLRCSPISGHKSVSWYQQVLGQGPQFIFQYYEKEERGRGNFPDRFSARQFPNYSSELNVNALLLGDSALYLCASRGPGTGAYEQYFGPGTRLTVT.